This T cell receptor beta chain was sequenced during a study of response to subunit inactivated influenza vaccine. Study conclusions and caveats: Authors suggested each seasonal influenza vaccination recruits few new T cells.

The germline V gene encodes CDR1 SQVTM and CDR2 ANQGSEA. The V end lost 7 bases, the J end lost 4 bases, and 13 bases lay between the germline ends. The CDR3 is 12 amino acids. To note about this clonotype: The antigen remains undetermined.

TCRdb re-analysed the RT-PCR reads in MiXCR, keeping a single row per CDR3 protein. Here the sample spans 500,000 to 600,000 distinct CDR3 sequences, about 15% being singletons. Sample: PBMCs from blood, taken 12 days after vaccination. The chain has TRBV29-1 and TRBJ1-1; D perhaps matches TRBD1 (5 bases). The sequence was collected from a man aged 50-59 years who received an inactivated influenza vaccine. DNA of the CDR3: TGCAGCGCCACGGTCGGGGGCACTGAAGCTTTCTTT. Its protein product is CSATVGGTEAFF.